This T cell receptor (beta chain) was recorded in a study of CDR3 diversity in severe acne. TCRdb re-derived calls from the PCR reads in MiXCR, one entry per CDR3 protein. The sample lists about 93,000 distinct CDR3 sequences, about 48% seen once, with around 10% in the top ten. The TCR sequence derives from a male donor in good health, serving as a control. The source material was blood.

The CDR3 spells CASAGQGPGTEAFF. CDR3 nucleotides: TGTGCCAGCGCTGGACAGGGGCCTGGGACTGAAGCTTTCTTT. V gene TRBV2 combines with J gene TRBJ1-1; 9 nucleotides line up with TRBD1. V trimming: 8 bases; J trimming: 5 bases; junction bases outside the gene matches: 9. The CDR3 has 14 residues. The germline CDR1 and CDR2 sequences are SNHLY and FYNNEI.